This T cell receptor beta chain was retrieved from a study of cytomegalovirus exposure and HLA in healthy donors (dated by TCRdb to about 2017). As for the study more broadly: A later analysis indicated that the 100 to 150 validation repertoires were generated on the platform also employed for the 666 repertoires of the first cohort. The study aimed to test whether signatures of past pathogen exposure could be identified by cataloging public T cell receptors. In addition to the first cohort of around 670 subjects, a separate validation cohort of approximately 120 different subjects was used. To predict cytomegalovirus infection status, the study combined high-throughput TCR immunosequencing, statistical association of individual TCRs with disease status, and machine learning.

CDR1 and CDR2 are read off the germline V gene as SGHRS and YFSETQ. Inclusive of the bounding cysteine and phenylalanine, the CDR3 is 15 residues long. Only CDR3 DNA is held: 45 bases, read in frame from base 1. V is trimmed back by 0 bases and J by 6 bases, and the junction contains 6 bases that no gene match accounts for. Separate from the approximately 700-subject first cohort, the validation cohort of 95 to 150 subjects was the group to which the donors belonged. Study-level results and caveats: A later analysis lacked HLA typing for the validation cohort, so it scored co-occurrence in that cohort across all 130 or so repertoires. A few of the identified cytomegalovirus-associated TCR beta chains were confirmed in vitro to be specific for cytomegalovirus antigens. Subsequent analysis determined that TCRs grouped into clusters in the first cohort also showed a tendency toward co-occurrence across the 120 validation repertoires, and about 94% of cluster scores exceeded 0. Most TCR sequences were seen in very few donors, while some public TCRs were found in many individuals. In the study, around 150 TCR beta chains were listed as associated with cytomegalovirus. The authors suggested that the approach could potentially be extended to other disease states and immunological phenotypes. The classifier was reported to diagnose cytomegalovirus status with high specificity and sensitivity in both the original cohort and the validation cohort.

Libraries were made using the immunoSEQ multiplex PCR assay. As for the original processing: A statistical classification framework was built to diagnose cytomegalovirus status from the catalog of TCR beta chain sequences. The table comes from immuneACCESS by way of TCRdb, which keeps in-frame sequences with V and J called. Part of the clones is missing from these tables; in studies checked, under half for an unresolved V gene and the rest for unknown reasons. V and J calls and clone size are those listed in that table; D and trimming were worked out from the DNA. This sample lists 90,000 or so clones; less than 85% were detected once. The top ten clones comprise about 20% of the sample. With respect to this clone: The antigen this receptor binds is unknown. No base qualities exist here, and no much larger clone lies one base off it.

Material for sequencing was PBMCs. The receptor's source is a man between 18 and 29 years old in good health and CMV-seropositive. The chain couples TRBV5-1 to TRBJ1-5, with 7 junctional bases fitting TRBD1. The sequenced DNA: TGCGCCAGCAGCTTGGAGGGGACAGAAGTTCAGCCCCAGCATTTT. It encodes CASSLEGTEVQPQHF.